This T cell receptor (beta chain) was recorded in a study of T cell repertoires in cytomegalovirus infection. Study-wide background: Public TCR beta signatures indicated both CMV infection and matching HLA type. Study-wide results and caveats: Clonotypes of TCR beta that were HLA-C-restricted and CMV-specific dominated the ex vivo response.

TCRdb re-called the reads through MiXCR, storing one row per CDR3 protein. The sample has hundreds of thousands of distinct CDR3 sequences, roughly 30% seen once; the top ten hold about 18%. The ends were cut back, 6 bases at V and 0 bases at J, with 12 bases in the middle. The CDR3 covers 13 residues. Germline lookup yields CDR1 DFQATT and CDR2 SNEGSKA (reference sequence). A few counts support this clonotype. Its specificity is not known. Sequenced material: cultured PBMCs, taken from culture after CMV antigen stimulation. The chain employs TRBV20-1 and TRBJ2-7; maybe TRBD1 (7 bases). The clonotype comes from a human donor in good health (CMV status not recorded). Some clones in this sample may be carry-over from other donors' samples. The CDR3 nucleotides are TGCAGTGCCAGGGGGGACAACTCCTACGAGCAGTACTTC. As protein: CSARGDNSYEQYF.